Described below is a single TCR beta chain sequence and its context. This record belongs to a study of blood T cell repertoires in COVID-19. At the level of the study: Acute and convalescent COVID-19 samples came from the United States, Italy and Spain. T cells, B-cell-depleted T cells, or PBMCs supplied cDNA or gDNA.

CDR1 is KGHDR and CDR2 is SFDVKD in the germline V gene. The CDR3 length is 11 residues. V was shortened by 5 bases and J by 8 bases, with 6 bases between the two germline ends. In the study's own analysis: Amplifying reference gene primers gave estimates of nucleated cell counts. Measured with immunoSEQ multiplex PCR; TCRdb has only the in-frame clones, and not every one. V, J and clone size were drawn from that table, and D and trimming were deduced from the DNA. In the table there are about 120,000 clones, 86% of which are singletons. The chain combines TRBV24-1 with TRBJ2-1; D uncertain. This receptor was identified in a man in his forties or fifties with acute or convalescent COVID-19. Input material: peripheral blood. The CDR3 bases are TGTGCCACCAGTGCCTTATATGAGCAGTTCTTC. This gives the protein CATSALYEQFF.